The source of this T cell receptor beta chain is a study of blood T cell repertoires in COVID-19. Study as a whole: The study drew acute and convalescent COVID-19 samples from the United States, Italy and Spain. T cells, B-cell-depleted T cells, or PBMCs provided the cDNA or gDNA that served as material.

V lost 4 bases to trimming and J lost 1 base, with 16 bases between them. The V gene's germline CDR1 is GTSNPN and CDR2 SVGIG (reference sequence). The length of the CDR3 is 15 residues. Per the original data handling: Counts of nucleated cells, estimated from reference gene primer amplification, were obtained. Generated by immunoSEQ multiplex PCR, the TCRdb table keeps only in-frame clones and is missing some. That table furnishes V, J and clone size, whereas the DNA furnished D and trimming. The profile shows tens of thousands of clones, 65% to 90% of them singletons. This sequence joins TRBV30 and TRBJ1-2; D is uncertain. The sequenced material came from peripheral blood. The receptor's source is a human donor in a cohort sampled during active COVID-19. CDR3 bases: TGTGCCTGGAATCCAGGCGGGTTAGTTAACTATGGCTACACCTTC. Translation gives CAWNPGGLVNYGYTF.